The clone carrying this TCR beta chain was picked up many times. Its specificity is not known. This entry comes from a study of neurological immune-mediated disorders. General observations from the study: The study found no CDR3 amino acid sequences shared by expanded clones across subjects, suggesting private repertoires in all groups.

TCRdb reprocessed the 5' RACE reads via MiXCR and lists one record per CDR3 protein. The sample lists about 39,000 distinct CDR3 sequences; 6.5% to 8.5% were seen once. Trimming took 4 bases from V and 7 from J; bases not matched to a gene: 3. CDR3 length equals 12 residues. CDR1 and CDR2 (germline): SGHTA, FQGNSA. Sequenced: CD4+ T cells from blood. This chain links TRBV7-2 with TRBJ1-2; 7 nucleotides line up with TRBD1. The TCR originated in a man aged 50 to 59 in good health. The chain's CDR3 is CASSWDSPGYTF. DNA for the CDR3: TGTGCCAGCAGCTGGGACAGTCCTGGCTACACCTTC.